This TCR beta chain was identified in a study of T cells in localized non-small cell lung cancer. The CDR3 totals 18 residues. The V end lost 5 bases, the J end lost 0 bases, and 21 bases lay between the germline ends. Germline lookup yields CDR1 SGHVS and CDR2 FQNEAQ. Sequencing was performed with immunoSEQ multiplex PCR; in TCRdb, only in-frame clones are kept and a portion is missing. The table lists about 92,000 clones, roughly 91% of them singletons. Notes on the study in general: The study sequenced only one region of the tumor. As a result, intratumor heterogeneity could not be excluded and remains possible. Appearance in adjacent lung was seen for a median around 61 of the top 100 tumor clones. Exceeding tumor, uninvolved adjacent lung had the highest T cell clonality.

As for this clone: Its antigen is unidentified.

The chain carries TRBV7-8 and TRBJ2-3; TRBD1 or TRBD2 may be the D gene (6 bases each). The material was PBMCs, obtained before any cancer treatment. The sequence was collected from a woman aged 40 to 75 with stage II squamous cell lung carcinoma. The CDR3 DNA reads as TGTGCCAGCAGCCCATCAATAGTTACGGGGGCTAGCACAGATACGCAGTATTTT. It encodes CASSPSIVTGASTDTQYF.